Listed here is a single TCR beta chain. These data belong to a study of shared clonotypes between healthy human individuals. Sequenced by immunoSEQ multiplex PCR; TCRdb stores in-frame clones only, minus some. This table has about a million clones, around 74% appearing once. This TCR derives from a man aged 18 to 35 in good health. The sequenced sample consisted of memory CD4+ T cells sorted from blood. Indicated subset: CD45RA-negative fraction.

In DNA, the CDR3 is TGTGCCATCAGTGAGGGCGGGTACACCGGGGAGCTGTTTTTT. Encoded protein: CAISEGGYTGELFF. The gene calls are TRBV10-3 and TRBJ2-2; perhaps TRBD2 as D (5 bases). Germline CDR1 ENHRY, CDR2 SYGVKD. The CDR3 runs 14 residues. Trimming removed 2 bases from V and 3 bases from J, with 7 bases in between.